The clone carrying this T cell receptor (beta chain) has a handful of counts. These data belong to a study of T-cell reconstitution after alpha-beta-depleted transplantation in children. Trimming removed 0 bases at V and 0 bases at J, with 9 bases between. The CDR3 covers 15 residues. In germline, CDR1 is MNHEY, CDR2 SMNVEV (reference sequence). Preparation of the TCRbeta library was carried out with unique molecular identifiers. TCRdb re-called the PCR reads through MiXCR, storing one row per CDR3 protein. The sample has 500,000 or so distinct CDR3 sequences; 32% are singletons. The material sequenced was PBMCs from the stem cell graft donor, taken from the stem cell graft. The chain has TRBV27 and TRBJ2-7; D is ambiguous. This receptor was taken from a human donor who donated a stem cell graft to a child with aplastic anemia. The CDR3 DNA reads TGTGCCAGCAGTTTATCGGGCAGCCGCTCCTACGAGCAGTACTTC. It encodes CASSLSGSRSYEQYF.